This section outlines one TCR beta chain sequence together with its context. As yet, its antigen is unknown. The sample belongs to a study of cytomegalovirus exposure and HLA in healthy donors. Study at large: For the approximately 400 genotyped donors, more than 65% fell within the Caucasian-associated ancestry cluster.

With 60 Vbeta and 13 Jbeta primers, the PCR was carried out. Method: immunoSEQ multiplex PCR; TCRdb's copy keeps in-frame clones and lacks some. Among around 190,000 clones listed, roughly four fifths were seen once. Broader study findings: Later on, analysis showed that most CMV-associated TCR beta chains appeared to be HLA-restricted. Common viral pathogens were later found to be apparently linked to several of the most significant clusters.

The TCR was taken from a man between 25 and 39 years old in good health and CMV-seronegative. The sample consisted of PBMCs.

The CDR3 sequence is CASSQRGAQISGGETQYF. CDR3 nucleotide sequence: TGTGCCAGCAGCCAGAGGGGGGCCCAAATTAGCGGGGGAGAGACCCAGTACTTC. J is TRBJ2-5 and V is TRBV11-2; 9 bases line up with TRBD2. After removal of 5 bases from V and 4 bases from J, the junction contained 17 bases not matched to a gene. The germline V gene has CDR1 SGHAT and CDR2 FQNNGV. The CDR3 covers 18 residues.